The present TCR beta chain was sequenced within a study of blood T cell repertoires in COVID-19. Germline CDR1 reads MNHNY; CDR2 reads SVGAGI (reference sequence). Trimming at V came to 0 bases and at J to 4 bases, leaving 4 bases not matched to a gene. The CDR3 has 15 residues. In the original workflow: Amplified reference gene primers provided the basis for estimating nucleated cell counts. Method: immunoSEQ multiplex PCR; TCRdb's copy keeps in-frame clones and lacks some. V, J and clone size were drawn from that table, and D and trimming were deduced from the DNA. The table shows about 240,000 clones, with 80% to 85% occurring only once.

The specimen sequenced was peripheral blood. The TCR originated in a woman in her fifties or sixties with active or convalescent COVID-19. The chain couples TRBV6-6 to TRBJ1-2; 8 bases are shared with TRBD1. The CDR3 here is CASSYSRTGTYGYTF. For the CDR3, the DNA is TGTGCCAGCAGTTACTCGCGGACAGGGACCTATGGCTACACCTTC.